These 10 T cell receptor beta chains were all obtained from the same sample, sequenced in a study of T cell responses to AZD1222 COVID-19 vaccine. Measured with immunoSEQ multiplex PCR; TCRdb has only the in-frame clones, and not every one. The table includes roughly 70,000 clones, 90% to 95% detected once. The starting material was peripheral blood, obtained 28 days after the second dose of the MenACWY control vaccine. Receptor source: an adult who received the MenACWY meningococcal vaccine as a control.

The V call is TRBV7-8, the J call TRBJ1-1; no clear D. V shed 4 bases and J shed 3 bases, with 15 bases lying between them. CDR3 length equals 15 residues. From germline, CDR1 is SGHVS and CDR2 FQNEAQ. The CDR3 nucleotides read TGTGCCAGCAGCTGGGATAGGATTAGGGACACTGAAGCTTTCTTT. This codes for CASSWDRIRDTEAFF.

The chain combines TRBV2 with TRBJ2-3, with D maybe TRBD1 (6 bases). V lost 6 bases and J lost 14, with 12 bases in between. Germline values: CDR1 SNHLY, CDR2 FYNNEI. The CDR3 contains 10 residues. The chain's CDR3 is CASSGTQAYF. The CDR3 coding sequence is TGTGCCAGCAGCGGGACACAGGCGTATTTT. The full variable domain, rest sourced from reference TRBV2 and TRBJ2-3, is EPEVTQTPSHQVTQMGQEVILRCVPISNHLYFYWYRQILGQKVEFLVSFYNNEISEKSEIFDDQFSVERPDGSNFTLKIRSTKLEDSAMYFCASSGTQAYFGPGTRLTVL.

The chain has TRBV6-5 and TRBJ1-1, with D perhaps matching TRBD1 (6 bases). The CDR3 extends over 13 amino acids. Germline CDR1 reads MNHEY; CDR2 reads SVGAGI. Trimming took off 6 bases at V and 9 bases at J, with 17 bases between the two ends. Here the CDR3 reads CASSVQGGRKAFF. DNA for the CDR3: TGTGCCAGCAGCGTACAGGGAGGGAGGAAAGCTTTCTTT.

This clone was seen only a few times. The V call is TRBV7-2, the J call TRBJ1-5; D call uncertain. This CDR3 has 14 amino acids. V shed 5 bases and J shed 2 bases, with 10 bases lying between them. From germline, CDR1 is SGHTA and CDR2 FQGNSA. The CDR3 bases are TGTGCCAGCAGCCCTCTAGAGCGCAATCAGCCCCAGCATTTT. As protein: CASSPLERNQPQHF.

This CDR3 is CASSEVDRVRNGYTF. The CDR3 region has the DNA TGTGCCAGCAGTGAAGTGGACAGGGTACGCAATGGCTACACCTTC. The chain joins TRBV6-1 to TRBJ1-2, with TRBD1 matching over 8 bases. Trimming took 1 base from V and 6 from J; bases not matched to a gene: 7. The CDR3 totals 15 residues. Germline lookup yields CDR1 MNHNS and CDR2 SASEGT.

This clone was seen only once. This chain uses TRBV18 with TRBJ1-2; 7 bases fit TRBD1. This CDR3 spans 16 amino acids. Trimming at V came to 2 bases and at J to 5 bases, leaving 11 bases not matched to a gene. The germline V gene has CDR1 KGHSH and CDR2 LQKENI. CDR3 region: CASSPRRSGTEYGYTF. CDR3 nucleotides: TGTGCCAGCTCACCAAGGCGTTCCGGGACAGAGTATGGCTACACCTTC.

The chain employs TRBV7-8 and TRBJ2-2; TRBD2 is a possible D gene (6 bases). Per germline, CDR1 SGHVS and CDR2 FQNEAQ. V was pared by 5 bases and J by 4 bases, with 8 bases between. This CDR3 contains 13 residues. CDR3 nucleotide sequence: TGTGCCAGCAGCCGGGGGACCACCGGGGAGCTGTTTTTT. Translation: CASSRGTTGELFF.

The chain joins TRBV7-9 to TRBJ1-1; no reliable D call. Trimming pared 0 bases from V and 10 bases from J, leaving 12 bases between. The CDR3 sequence is 13 residues long. Germline-derived CDR1 and CDR2 are SEHNR and FQNEAQ (reference sequence). CDR3 sequence: CASSLAPLDGAFF. The CDR3 nucleotides read TGTGCCAGCAGCTTAGCCCCGCTGGATGGAGCTTTCTTT.

The chain joins TRBV18 to TRBJ1-4; the D gene is possibly TRBD1 (5 bases). This CDR3 is built from 16 residues. Trimming shortened V by 4 bases and J by 0 bases, and 12 bases separated the two germline ends. CDR1 is KGHSH, CDR2 LQKENI, per germline. The CDR3 here is CASSLRQPATNEKLFF. The DNA for the CDR3 is TGTGCCAGCTCACTCCGACAGCCTGCAACTAATGAAAAACTGTTTTTT.

The J gene is TRBJ1-6, the V gene TRBV19; the D gene is possibly TRBD1 (5 bases). Germline loops: CDR1 LNHDA, CDR2 SQIVND (reference sequence). V dropped 1 base and J dropped 7 bases, with 11 bases sitting between them. This CDR3 contains 15 residues. The CDR3 spells CASSIASAGNSPLHF. The CDR3 DNA sequence: TGTGCCAGTAGTATAGCCTCGGCAGGGAATTCACCCCTCCACTTT.